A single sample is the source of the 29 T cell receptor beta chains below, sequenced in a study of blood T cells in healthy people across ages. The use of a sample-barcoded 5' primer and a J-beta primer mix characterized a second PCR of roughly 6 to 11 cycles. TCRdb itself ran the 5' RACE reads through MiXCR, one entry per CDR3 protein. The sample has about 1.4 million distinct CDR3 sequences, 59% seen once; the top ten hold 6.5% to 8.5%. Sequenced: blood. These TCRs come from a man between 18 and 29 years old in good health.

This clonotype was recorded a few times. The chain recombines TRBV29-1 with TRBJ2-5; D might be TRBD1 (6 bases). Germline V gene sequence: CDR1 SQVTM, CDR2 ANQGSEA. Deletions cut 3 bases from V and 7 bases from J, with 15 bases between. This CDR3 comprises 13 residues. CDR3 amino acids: CSVDQQGDVTQYF. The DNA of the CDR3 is TGCAGCGTTGATCAACAGGGAGACGTGACCCAGTACTTC.

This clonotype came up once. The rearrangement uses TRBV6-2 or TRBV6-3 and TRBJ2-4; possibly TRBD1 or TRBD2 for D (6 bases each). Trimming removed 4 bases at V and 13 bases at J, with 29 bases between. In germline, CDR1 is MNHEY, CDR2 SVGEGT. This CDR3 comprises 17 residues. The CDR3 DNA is TGTGCCAGCAGTTTCAACCGGGACAATAGAATTCATCGGGAGCAGTACTTC. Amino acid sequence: CASSFNRDNRIHREQYF.

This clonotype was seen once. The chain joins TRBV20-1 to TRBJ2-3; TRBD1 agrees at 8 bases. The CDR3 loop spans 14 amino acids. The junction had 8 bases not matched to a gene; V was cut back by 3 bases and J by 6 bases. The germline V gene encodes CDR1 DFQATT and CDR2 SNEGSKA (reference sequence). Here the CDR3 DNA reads TGCAGTGCTAGCGAGACAGGGGTGATGGATACGCAGTATTTT. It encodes CSASETGVMDTQYF.

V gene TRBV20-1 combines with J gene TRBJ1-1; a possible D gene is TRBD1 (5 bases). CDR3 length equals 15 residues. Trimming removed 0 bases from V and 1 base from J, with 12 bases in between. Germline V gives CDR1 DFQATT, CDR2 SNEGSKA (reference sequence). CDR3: CSARDLMTENTEAFF. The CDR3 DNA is TGCAGTGCTAGAGATCTAATGACAGAGAACACTGAAGCTTTCTTT.

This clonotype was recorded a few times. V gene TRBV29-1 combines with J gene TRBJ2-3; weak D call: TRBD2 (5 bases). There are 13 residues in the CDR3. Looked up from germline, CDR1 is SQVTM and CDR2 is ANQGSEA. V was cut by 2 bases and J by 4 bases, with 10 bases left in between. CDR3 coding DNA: TGCAGCGTTGAACCACTAGATCCAGATACGCAGTATTTT. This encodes CSVEPLDPDTQYF.

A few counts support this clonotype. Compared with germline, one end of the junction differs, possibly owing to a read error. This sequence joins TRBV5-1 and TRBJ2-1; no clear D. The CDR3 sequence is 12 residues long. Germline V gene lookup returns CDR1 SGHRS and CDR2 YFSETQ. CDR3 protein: CASSLVAREQFF. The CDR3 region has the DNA TGTGCCAGCAGCTTAGTGGCCCGTGAGCAGTTCTTC.

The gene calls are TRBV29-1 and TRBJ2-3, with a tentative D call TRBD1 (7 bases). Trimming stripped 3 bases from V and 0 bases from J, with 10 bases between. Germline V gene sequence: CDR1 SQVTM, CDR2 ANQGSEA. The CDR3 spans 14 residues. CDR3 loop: CSVEAGGSTDTQYF. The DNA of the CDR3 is TGCAGCGTTGAGGCAGGGGGGAGCACAGATACGCAGTATTTT.

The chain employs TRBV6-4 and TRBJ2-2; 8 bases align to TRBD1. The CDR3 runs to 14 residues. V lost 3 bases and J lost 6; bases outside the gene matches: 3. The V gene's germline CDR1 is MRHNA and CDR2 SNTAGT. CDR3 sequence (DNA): TGTGCCAGCAGTGAGGGGGACAGGTCCGGGGAGCTGTTTTTT. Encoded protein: CASSEGDRSGELFF.

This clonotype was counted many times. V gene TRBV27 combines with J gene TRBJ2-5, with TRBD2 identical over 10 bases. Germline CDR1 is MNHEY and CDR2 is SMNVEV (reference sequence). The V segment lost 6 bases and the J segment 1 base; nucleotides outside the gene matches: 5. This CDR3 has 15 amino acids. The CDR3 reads CASSLAGGPQETQYF. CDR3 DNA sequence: TGTGCCAGCAGCTTAGCGGGGGGACCCCAAGAGACCCAGTACTTC.

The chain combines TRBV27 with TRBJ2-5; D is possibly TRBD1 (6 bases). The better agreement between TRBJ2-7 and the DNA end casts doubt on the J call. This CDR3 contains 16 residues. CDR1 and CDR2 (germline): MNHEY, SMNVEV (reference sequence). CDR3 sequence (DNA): TGTGCCAGCAGTCCGTCACTCTACAGGGATTTCCACGAGCAGTACTTC. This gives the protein CASSPSLYRDFHEQYF.

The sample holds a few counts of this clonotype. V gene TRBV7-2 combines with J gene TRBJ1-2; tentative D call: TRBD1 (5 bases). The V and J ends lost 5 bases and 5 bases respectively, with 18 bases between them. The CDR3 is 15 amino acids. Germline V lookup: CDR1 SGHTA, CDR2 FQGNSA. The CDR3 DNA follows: TGTGCCAGCAGCCGACGGACGGAAAAGGGGTATGGCTACACCTTC. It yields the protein CASSRRTEKGYGYTF.

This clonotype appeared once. The CDR3 DNA sequence: TGTGCCAGCAGCGCCGGACTAGTTGCAGATGAGCAGTACTTC. As protein: CASSAGLVADEQYF. The V and J genes are TRBV7-9 and TRBJ2-3, with TRBD2 identical over 7 bases. The end of the DNA aligns better with TRBJ2-7, so the J call may be wrong. The CDR3 has 14 amino acids. Per germline, CDR1 SEHNR and CDR2 FQNEAQ (reference sequence).

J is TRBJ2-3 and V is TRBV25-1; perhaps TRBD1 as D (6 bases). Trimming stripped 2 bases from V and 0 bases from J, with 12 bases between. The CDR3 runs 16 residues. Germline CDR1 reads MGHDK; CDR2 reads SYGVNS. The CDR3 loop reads CASSEQAGDSTDTQYF. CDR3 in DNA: TGTGCCAGCAGTGAACAGGCAGGGGATAGCACAGATACGCAGTATTTT. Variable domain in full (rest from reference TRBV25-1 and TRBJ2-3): EADIYQTPRYLVIGTGKKITLECSQTMGHDKMYWYQQDPGMELHLIHYSYGVNSTEKGDLSSESTVSRIRTEHFPLTLESARPSHTSQYLCASSEQAGDSTDTQYFGPGTRLTVL.

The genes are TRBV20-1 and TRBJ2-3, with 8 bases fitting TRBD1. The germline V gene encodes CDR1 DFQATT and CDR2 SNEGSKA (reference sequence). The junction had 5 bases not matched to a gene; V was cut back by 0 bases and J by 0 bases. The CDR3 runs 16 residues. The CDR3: CSARDPRGLSTDTQYF. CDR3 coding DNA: TGCAGTGCTAGAGACCCCAGGGGGCTGAGCACAGATACGCAGTATTTT.

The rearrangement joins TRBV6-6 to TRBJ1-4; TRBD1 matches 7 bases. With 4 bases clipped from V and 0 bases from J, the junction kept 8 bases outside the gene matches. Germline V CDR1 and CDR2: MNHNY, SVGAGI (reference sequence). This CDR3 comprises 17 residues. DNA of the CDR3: TGTGCCAGCAGTTCGACAGGGCGTCCGGCAACTAATGAAAAACTGTTTTTT. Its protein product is CASSSTGRPATNEKLFF.

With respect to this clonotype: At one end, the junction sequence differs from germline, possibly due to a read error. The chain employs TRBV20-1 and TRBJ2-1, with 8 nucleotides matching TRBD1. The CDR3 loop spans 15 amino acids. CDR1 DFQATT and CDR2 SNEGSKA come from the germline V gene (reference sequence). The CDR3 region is CGASSDRGTFDEQFF. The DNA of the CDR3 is TGCGGTGCTAGCAGTGACAGGGGAACGTTCGATGAGCAGTTCTTC.

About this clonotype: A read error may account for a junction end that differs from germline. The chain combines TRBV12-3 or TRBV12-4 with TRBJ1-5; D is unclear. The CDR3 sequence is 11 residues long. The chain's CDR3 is CDSSYDQPQHF. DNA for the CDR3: TGTGACAGCAGCTATGATCAGCCCCAGCATTTT.

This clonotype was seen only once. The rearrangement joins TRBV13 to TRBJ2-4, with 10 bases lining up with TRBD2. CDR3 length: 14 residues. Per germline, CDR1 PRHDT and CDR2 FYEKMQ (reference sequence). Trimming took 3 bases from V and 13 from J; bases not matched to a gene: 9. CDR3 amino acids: CASSLVWLAGEQYF. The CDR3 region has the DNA TGTGCCAGCAGCTTGGTGTGGCTAGCGGGGGAGCAGTACTTC.

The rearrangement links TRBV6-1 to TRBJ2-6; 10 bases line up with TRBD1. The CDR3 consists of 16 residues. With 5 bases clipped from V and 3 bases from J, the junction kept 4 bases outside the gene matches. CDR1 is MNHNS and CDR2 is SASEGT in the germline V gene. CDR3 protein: CASSRDRGLGANVLTF. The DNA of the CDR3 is TGTGCCAGCAGTCGCGACAGGGGGCTTGGGGCCAACGTCCTGACTTTC.

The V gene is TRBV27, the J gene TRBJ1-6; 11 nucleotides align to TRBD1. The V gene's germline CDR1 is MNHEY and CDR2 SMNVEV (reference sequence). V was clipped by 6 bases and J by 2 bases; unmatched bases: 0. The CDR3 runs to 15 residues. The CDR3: CASRGQGAYNSPLHF. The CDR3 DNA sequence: TGTGCCAGCAGGGGACAGGGGGCCTATAATTCACCCCTCCACTTT.

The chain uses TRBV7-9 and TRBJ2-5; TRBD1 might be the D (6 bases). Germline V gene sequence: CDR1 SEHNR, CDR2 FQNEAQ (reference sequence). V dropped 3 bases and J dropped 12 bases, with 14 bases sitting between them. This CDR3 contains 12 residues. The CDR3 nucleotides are TGTGCCAGCAGCTTGGACAGCAACGTGAAGTACTTC. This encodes CASSLDSNVKYF.

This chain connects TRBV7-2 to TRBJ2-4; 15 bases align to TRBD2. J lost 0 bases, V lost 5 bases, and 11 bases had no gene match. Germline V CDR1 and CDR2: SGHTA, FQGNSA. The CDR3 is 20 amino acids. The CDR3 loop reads CASSLRPGLAGGQAKNIQYF. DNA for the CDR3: TGTGCCAGCAGCCTCAGGCCGGGACTAGCGGGGGGCCAAGCCAAAAACATTCAGTACTTC.

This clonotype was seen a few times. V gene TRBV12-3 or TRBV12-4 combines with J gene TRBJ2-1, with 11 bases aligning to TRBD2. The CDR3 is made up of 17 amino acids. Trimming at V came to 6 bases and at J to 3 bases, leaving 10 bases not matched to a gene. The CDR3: CASSSGLAGGIYNEQFF. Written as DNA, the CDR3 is TGTGCCAGCAGCTCCGGGCTAGCGGGAGGAATCTACAATGAGCAGTTCTTC.

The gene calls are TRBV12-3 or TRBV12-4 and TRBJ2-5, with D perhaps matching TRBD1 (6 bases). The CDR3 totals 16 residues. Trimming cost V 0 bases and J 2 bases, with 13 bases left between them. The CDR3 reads CASSLANRDTQETQYF. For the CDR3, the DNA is TGTGCCAGCAGTTTAGCTAATAGGGACACACAAGAGACCCAGTACTTC.

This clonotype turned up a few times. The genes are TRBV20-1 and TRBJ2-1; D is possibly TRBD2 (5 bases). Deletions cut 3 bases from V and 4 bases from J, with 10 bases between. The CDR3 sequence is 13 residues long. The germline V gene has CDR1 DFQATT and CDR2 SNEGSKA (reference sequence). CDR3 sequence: CSASGNNYNEQFF. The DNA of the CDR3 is TGCAGTGCTAGCGGGAACAATTACAATGAGCAGTTCTTC.

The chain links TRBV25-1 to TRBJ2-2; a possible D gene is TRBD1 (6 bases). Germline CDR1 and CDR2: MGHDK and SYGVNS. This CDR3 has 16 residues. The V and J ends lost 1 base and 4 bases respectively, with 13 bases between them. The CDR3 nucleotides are TGTGCCAGCAGTGAATTGGGGGCGCGGAGCACCGGGGAGCTGTTTTTT. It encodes CASSELGARSTGELFF.

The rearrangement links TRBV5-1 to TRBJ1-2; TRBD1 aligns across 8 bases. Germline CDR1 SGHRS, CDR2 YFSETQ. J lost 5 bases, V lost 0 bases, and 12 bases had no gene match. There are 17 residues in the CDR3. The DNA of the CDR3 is TGCGCCAGCAGCTTGGATGCGGGACAGGCGAATGGGTATGGCTACACCTTC. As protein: CASSLDAGQANGYGYTF.

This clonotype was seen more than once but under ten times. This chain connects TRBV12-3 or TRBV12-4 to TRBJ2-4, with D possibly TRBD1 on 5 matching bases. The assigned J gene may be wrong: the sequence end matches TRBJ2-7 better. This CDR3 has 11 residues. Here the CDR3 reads CASRLTDEQYF. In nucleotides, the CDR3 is TGTGCCAGCAGGTTGACAGACGAGCAGTACTTC.

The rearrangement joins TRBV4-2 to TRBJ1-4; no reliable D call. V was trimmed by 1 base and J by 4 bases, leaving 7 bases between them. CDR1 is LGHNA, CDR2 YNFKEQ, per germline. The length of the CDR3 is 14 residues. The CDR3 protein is CASSQAVNNEKLFF. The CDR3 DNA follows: TGTGCCAGCAGCCAAGCCGTCAATAATGAAAAACTGTTTTTT.